The source of this T cell receptor (beta chain) is a study of CD8 T cells in ankylosing spondylitis. CDR3 length equals 15 residues. Trimming took 3 bases from V and 3 from J, leaving 15 bases between them. The germline V gene has CDR1 MNHEY and CDR2 SMNVEV (reference sequence). TCRdb used MiXCR to reprocess the 5' RACE reads, holding one entry per CDR3 protein. The sample contains fewer than 400,000 distinct CDR3 sequences, 20% to 25% of which appear only once. Study results and limitations: Seven to nine highly homologous variants formed a TCR beta motif that appeared characteristic of ankylosing spondylitis blood.

This clonotype was recorded a few times. What it recognizes is unknown. V and J are TRBV27 and TRBJ2-7; D is possibly TRBD1 or TRBD2 (5 bases each). The source is a male donor with ankylosing spondylitis. Sequencing was carried out using blood, either unsorted or a sorted T cell fraction (not recorded which). CDR3 nucleotides: TGTGCCAGCAGTTTTCGGGGCCGTTCAGGCTACGAGCAGTACTTC. Its protein product is CASSFRGRSGYEQYF.